The source of this TCR beta chain is a study of beta chain features in type 1 diabetes (dated by TCRdb to the late 2010s). About the study as a whole: Patients and healthy donors did not differ in mean age, gender distribution, total cell number or subset yield. Regulatory and stem cell-like memory subsets were obtained from only 8 patients and roughly eight healthy donors, while naive and central memory subsets were obtained from all 30 or so donors. The study compared TCRB repertoires of sorted circulating CD4+ T cell subsets between recently diagnosed type 1 diabetes patients and matched healthy donors. Across all samples, around 99 million sorted cells were examined, and cell number per subset correlated strongly with RNA yield.

The entire amount of isolated RNA was reverse transcribed using the High Capacity cDNA Reverse Transcription Kit, so the sequenced TCRB transcripts were expressed ones. Naive, central memory and regulatory T cell samples underwent deep immunoSEQ sequencing, averaging roughly 3.3 million total reads per sample. After sorted cells were lysed in RLT buffer, RNA was extracted with DNase-treated RNeasy Micro or Mini kits, with the choice depending on cell number. To prevent cross-contamination, every cell subset was processed on its own, while patient and healthy donor samples were processed together. Using the immunoSEQ multiplex PCR, TCRB sequences were amplified from cDNA into 87-bp fragments spanning the CDR3 region. Amplicons were sequenced on the Illumina HiSeq platform. In the source study's methods: PCR bias was computationally corrected using synthetic template baselines, reads within Hamming distance 2 were collapsed, and singletons that could not be merged were discarded. Reads were aligned against IMGT so that V, D and J genes, CDR3 length and insertions or deletions at six rearrangement sites could be assigned. Within each subset, clonotype counts were normalized to sorted cell number, after which true diversity and Gini coefficients were computed with the tcR R package. The overlap coefficient, calculated on TCRB nucleotide sequences, was used to measure repertoire sharing. As a proxy for the pre-selection repertoire, out-of-frame TCRB sequences from naive cells were analyzed. The table was pulled from immuneACCESS by TCRdb, which kept in-frame rearrangements only. Such tables lose some clones; where checked, under half of the loss comes from unresolved V genes, and the rest has no known cause. The V and J calls and clone size are taken from that table; D and trimming were inferred from the DNA. The sample table holds around 340,000 clones, of which around a fifth were seen once. The top ten clonotypes cover 0.044% of the sample.

The CDR3, from cysteine to phenylalanine, totals 14 residues. The DNA shown is the 42-base CDR3, in frame from base 1. The germline V gene encodes CDR1 SGDLS and CDR2 YYNGEE. V is pared back by 2 bases and J by 2 bases, with 10 bases lying between the germline termini. With regard to this clone: Its target antigen remains unknown. The record has no base qualities; no much larger clone is one base away.

Study-wide conclusions, independent of this receptor: At VDJ recombination sites, type 1 diabetes patients had fewer insertions and more deleted nucleotides, which implies abnormalities in thymic rearrangement. In all four CD4+ subsets, TCRB CDR3 length was moderately but significantly shorter in type 1 diabetes patients. PCR may preferentially amplify shorter templates, but because patient and control samples were amplified and corrected together, any resulting skew would affect both groups equally. Naive, central memory and regulatory TCRB repertoires appeared to be more similar among patients than among healthy donors. Only small numbers of individuals were included in the HLA sub-analyses, which left unresolved whether HLA type had any influence on TCRB rearrangement. Because cDNA was sequenced instead of genomic DNA, activated cells with high expression could be over-represented, although the groups did not differ in activation or CD3 levels.

Each donor gave one peripheral blood draw, roughly 110 mL on average, collected into heparinised tubes. A BD FACSAria II and a panel including CD45RO, CCR7, CD25, CD127, CD95 and CD27 were used to sort naive, central memory, regulatory and stem cell-like memory CD4+ T cells. A purity above 98% was achieved for all sorted populations. PBMCs were separated immediately by Lymphoprep density gradient centrifugation and were stained directly, without being cultured. So that batch effects would be minimized, each experiment stained and sorted samples in pairs, pairing one healthy donor with one patient. The sequencing sample was made of naive CD4+ T cells from blood. The meaning of the sample's cell subset or site label: true naive CD4+ T cells. Here the chain combines TRBV9 and TRBJ2-5; the D segment cannot be called with confidence. This receptor was obtained from a woman aged 18-29 years in good health. CDR3 protein: CASSVGQPQETQYF. The bases read TGTGCCAGCAGCGTTGGGCAGCCTCAAGAGACCCAGTACTTC. Reference TRBV9 and TRBJ2-5 genes cover what lies past the CDR3, so the full variable domain is DSGVTQTPKHLITATGQRVTLRCSPRSGDLSVYWYQQSLDQGLQFLIQYYNGEERAKGNILERFSAQQFPDLHSELNLSSLELGDSALYFCASSVGQPQETQYFGPGTRLLVL.